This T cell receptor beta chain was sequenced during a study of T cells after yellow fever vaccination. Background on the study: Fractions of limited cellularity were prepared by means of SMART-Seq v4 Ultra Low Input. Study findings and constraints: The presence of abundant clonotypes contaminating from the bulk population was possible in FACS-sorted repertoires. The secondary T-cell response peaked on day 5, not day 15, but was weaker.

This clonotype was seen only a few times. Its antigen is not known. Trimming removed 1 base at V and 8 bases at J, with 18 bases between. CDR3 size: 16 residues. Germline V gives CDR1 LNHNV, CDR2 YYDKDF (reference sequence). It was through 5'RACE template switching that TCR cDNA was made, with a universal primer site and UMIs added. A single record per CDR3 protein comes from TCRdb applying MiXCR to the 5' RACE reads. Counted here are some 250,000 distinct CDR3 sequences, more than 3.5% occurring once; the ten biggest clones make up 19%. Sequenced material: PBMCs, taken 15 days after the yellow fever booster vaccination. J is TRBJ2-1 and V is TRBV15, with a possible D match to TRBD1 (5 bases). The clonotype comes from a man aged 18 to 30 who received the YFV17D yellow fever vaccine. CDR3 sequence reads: CATSRGPGGHYYEQFF. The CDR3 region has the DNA TGTGCCACCAGCAGAGGCCCCGGCGGACATTACTATGAGCAGTTCTTC.